A single sample gave rise to the 2 T cell receptor beta chains below, sequenced in a study of regulatory T cells in long-lasting Graves disease. Combining iRepertoire HTBI primers with Arm-PCR of CDR3 regions, the authors built TCR beta libraries. Via MiXCR, TCRdb re-called the multiplex PCR reads, giving one row per CDR3 protein. The sample consists of around 420,000 distinct CDR3 sequences, approximately 15% of them appearing once. The time point is: newly diagnosed GD, antithyroid drugs for less than 3 months. The TCR library was made from RNA that had been extracted from PBMCs in TRIzol. The sample also formed part of further work on T cells in Graves' hyperthyroidism and ophthalmopathy.

Specimen: peripheral blood mononuclear cells (PBMCs), collected at new diagnosis, from a patient treated with antithyroid drugs. All receptors come from a woman in her thirties or forties with Graves disease.

This clonotype occurred many times. The chain combines TRBV7-6 with TRBJ1-3; the D gene is possibly TRBD1 (6 bases). Germline assignment: CDR1 SGHVS and CDR2 FNYEAQ. This CDR3 comprises 13 residues. V shed 7 bases and J shed 2 bases, with 9 bases lying between them. The CDR3 nucleotides read TGTGCCAGCACCACAGGGACTGGAAACACCATATATTTT. Protein: CASTTGTGNTIYF.

The sample holds many counts of this clonotype. The chain joins TRBV24-1 to TRBJ2-2; D may be TRBD1 (5 bases). The CDR3 sequence is 14 residues long. The germline gives CDR1 KGHDR, CDR2 SFDVKD. V lost 4 bases, J lost 4 bases, and 9 bases lay in between. The CDR3 DNA follows: TGTGCCACCAGTGAGGCAGGGCGCACCGGGGAGCTGTTTTTT. The encoded protein is CATSEAGRTGELFF.